This TCR beta chain was found in a study of response to subunit inactivated influenza vaccine. Whole-study findings and limits: Few additional T cells are recruited per seasonal influenza vaccination, authors suggested.

The germline CDR1 and CDR2 sequences are SEHNR and FQNEAQ (reference sequence). V lost 5 bases and J lost 6, with 17 bases in between. There are 15 residues in the CDR3. A single record per CDR3 protein comes from TCRdb applying MiXCR to the RT-PCR reads. This table holds hundreds of thousands of distinct CDR3 sequences, 15% to 19% found once. On this clonotype itself: Its specificity is unknown.

This TCR was recovered from a man in his fifties who received an inactivated influenza vaccine. This sequence joins TRBV7-9 and TRBJ1-5; D is unresolved. This specimen was PBMCs from blood, taken roughly 13 days after vaccination. The CDR3: CASSRTGGTLQPQHF. DNA of the CDR3: TGTGCCAGCAGCCGCACTGGAGGAACTCTTCAGCCCCAGCATTTT. The variable domain in full, completed from reference TRBV7-9 and TRBJ1-5, reads DTGVSQNPRHKITKRGQNVTFRCDPISEHNRLYWYRQTLGQGPEFLTYFQNEAQLEKSRLLSDRFSAERPKGSFSTLEIQRTEQGDSAMYLCASSRTGGTLQPQHFGDGTRLSIL.